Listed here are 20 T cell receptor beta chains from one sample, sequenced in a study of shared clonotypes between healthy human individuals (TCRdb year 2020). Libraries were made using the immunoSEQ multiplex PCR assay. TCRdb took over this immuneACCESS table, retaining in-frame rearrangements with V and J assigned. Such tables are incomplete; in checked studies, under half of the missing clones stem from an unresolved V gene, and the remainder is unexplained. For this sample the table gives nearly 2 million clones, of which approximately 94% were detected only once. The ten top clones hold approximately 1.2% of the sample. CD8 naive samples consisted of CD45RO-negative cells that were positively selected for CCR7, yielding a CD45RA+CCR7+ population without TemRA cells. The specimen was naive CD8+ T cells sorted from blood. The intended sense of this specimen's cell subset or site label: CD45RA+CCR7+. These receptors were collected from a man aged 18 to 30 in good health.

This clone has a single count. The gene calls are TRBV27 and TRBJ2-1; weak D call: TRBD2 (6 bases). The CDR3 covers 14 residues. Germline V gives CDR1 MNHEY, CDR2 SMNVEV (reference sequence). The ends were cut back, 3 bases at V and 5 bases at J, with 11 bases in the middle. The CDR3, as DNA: TGTGCCAGCAGTTTGGAGGGGTCACACAATGAGCAGTTCTTC. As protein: CASSLEGSHNEQFF.

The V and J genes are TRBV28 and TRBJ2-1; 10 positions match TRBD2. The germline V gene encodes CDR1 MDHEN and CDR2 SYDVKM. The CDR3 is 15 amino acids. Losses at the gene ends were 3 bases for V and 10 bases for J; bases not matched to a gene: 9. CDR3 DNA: TGTGCCAGCAGTTTTGTAGCGGGGGGCTACTTCGAGCAGTTCTTC. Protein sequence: CASSFVAGGYFEQFF.

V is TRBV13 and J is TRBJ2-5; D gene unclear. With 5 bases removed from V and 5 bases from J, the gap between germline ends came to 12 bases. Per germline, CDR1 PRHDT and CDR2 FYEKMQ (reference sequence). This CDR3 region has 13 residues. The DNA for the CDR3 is TGTGCCAGCAGCCCGTTTCCTAGGGAGACCCAGTACTTC. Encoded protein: CASSPFPRETQYF.

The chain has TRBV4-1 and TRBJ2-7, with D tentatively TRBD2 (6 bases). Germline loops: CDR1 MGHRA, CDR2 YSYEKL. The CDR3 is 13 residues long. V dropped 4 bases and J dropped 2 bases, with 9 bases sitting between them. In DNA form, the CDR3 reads TGCGCCAGCAGCCTCCCGGGGGCCTACGAGCAGTACTTC. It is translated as CASSLPGAYEQYF.

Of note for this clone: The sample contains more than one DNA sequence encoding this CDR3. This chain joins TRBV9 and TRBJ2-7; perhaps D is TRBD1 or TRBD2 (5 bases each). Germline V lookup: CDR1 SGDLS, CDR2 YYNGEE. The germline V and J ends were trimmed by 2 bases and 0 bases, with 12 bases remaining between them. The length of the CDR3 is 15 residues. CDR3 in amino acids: CASSVSSGSSYEQYF. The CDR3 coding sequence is TGTGCCAGCAGCGTTTCTTCAGGGAGCTCCTACGAGCAGTACTTC.

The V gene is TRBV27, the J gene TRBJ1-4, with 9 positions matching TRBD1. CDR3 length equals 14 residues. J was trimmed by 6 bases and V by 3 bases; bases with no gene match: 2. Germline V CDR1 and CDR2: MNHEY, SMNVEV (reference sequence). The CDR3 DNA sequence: TGTGCCAGCAGTTTTGACAGGGGGGATGAAAAACTGTTTTTT. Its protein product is CASSFDRGDEKLFF.

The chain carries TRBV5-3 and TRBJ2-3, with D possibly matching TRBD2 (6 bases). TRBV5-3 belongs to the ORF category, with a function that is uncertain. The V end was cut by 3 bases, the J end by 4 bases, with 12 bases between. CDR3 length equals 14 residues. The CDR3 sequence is CARSSGPGADTQYF. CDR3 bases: TGTGCCAGAAGCTCGGGACCGGGAGCAGATACGCAGTATTTT.

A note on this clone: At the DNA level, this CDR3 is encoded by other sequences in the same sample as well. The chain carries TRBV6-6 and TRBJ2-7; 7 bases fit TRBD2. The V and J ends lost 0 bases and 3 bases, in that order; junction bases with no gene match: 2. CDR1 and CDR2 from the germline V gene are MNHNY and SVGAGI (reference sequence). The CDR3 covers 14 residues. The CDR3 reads CASSYSGGGYEQYF. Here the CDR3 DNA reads TGTGCCAGCAGTTACTCGGGGGGGGGCTACGAGCAGTACTTC.

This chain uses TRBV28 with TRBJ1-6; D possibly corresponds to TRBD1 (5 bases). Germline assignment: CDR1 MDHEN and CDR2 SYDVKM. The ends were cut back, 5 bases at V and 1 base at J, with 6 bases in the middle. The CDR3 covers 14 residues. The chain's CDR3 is CASSGGSYNSPLHF. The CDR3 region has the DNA TGTGCCAGCAGTGGGGGGTCCTATAATTCACCCCTCCACTTT. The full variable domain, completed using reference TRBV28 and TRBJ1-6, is DVKVTQSSRYLVKRTGEKVFLECVQDMDHENMFWYRQDPGLGLRLIYFSYDVKMKEKGDIPEGYSVSREKKERFSLILESASTNQTSMYLCASSGGSYNSPLHFGNGTRLTVT.

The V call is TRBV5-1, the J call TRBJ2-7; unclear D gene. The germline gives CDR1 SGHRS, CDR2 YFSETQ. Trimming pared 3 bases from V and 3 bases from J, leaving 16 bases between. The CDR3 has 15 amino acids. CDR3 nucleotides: TGCGCCAGCAGCTCTTTCACCGGAATGGGCTACGAGCAGTACTTC. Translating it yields CASSSFTGMGYEQYF.

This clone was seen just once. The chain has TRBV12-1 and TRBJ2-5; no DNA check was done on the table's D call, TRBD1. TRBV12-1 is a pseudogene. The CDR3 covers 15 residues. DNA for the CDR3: TGTGCCAGCAGCCCCCAGGGGGGTCTTCAAGAGACCCAGTACTTC. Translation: CASSPQGGLQETQYF.

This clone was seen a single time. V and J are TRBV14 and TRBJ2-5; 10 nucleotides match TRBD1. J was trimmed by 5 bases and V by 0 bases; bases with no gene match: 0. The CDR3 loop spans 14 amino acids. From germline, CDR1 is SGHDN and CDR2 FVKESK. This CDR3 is CASSQEDRGETQYF. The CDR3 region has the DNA TGTGCCAGCAGCCAAGAGGACAGGGGGGAGACCCAGTACTTC.

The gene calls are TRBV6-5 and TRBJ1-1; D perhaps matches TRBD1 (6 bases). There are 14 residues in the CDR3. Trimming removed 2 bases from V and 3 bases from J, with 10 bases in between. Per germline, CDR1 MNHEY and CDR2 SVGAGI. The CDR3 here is CASSYGSGDTEAFF. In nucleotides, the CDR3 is TGTGCCAGCAGTTACGGATCAGGGGACACTGAAGCTTTCTTT.

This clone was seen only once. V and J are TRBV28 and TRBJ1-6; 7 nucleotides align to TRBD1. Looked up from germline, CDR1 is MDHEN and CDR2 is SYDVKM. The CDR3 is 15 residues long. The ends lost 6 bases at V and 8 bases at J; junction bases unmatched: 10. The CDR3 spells CASSLRQGRDSPLHF. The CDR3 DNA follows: TGTGCCAGCAGCCTCCGACAGGGACGGGATTCACCCCTCCACTTT.

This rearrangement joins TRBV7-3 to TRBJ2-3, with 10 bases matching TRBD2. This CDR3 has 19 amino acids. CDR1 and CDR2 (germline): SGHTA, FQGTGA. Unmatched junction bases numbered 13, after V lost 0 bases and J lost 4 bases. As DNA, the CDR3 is TGTGCCAGCAGCTTAACGGGTATACTAGCGGGACATTCCCCAGATACGCAGTATTTT. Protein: CASSLTGILAGHSPDTQYF.

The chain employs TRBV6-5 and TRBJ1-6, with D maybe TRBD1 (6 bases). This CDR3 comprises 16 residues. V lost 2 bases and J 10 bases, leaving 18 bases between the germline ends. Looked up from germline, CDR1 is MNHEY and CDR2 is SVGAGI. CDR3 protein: CASSYIFQGSGSPLHF. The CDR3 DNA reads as TGTGCCAGCAGTTACATCTTCCAGGGGAGCGGATCACCCCTCCACTTT.

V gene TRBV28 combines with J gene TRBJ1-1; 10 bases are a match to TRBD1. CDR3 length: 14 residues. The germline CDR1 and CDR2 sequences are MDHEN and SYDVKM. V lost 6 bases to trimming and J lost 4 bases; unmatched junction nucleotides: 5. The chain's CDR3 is CASRMTGGITEAFF. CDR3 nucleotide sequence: TGTGCCAGCAGAATGACAGGGGGCATCACTGAAGCTTTCTTT.

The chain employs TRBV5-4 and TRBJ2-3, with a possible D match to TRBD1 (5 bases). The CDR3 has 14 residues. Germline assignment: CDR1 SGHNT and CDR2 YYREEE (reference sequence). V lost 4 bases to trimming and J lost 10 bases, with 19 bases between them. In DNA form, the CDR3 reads TGTGCCAGCAGCAGGGCGGAAGGGGTACAACCGCAGTATTTT. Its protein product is CASSRAEGVQPQYF.

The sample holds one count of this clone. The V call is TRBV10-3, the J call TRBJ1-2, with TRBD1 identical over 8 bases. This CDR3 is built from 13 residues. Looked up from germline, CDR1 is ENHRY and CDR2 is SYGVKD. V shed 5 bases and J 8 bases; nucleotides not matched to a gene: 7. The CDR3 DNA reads TGTGCCATCAGTCACGGGACAGGTGGGGGCTACACCTTC. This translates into CAISHGTGGGYTF.

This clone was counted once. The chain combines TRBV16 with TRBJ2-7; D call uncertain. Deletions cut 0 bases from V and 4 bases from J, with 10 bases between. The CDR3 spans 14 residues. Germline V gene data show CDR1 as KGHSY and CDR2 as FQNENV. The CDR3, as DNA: TGTGCCAGCAGCCAATCTAGGTCAGCTTACGAGCAGTACTTC. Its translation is CASSQSRSAYEQYF.